The next 16 T cell receptor beta chains were all read from a single sample in a study of T cells in Graves' hyperthyroidism and ophthalmopathy. TCR beta CDR3 region amplification was performed from RNA transcripts. The study used the HTBI primer set for a first-round RT-PCR of the TCR CDR3. TCRdb re-analysed the multiplex PCR reads in MiXCR, keeping a single row per CDR3 protein. The table shows around 300,000 distinct CDR3 sequences, with roughly 14% occurring only once. The specimen was blood. Receptors originate from a woman aged 30 to 39 with Graves' hyperthyroidism that later progressed to Graves' ophthalmopathy.

This clonotype was seen at least ten times. The chain carries TRBV6-1 and TRBJ2-5; 8 positions match TRBD1. In germline, CDR1 is MNHNS, CDR2 SASEGT. The CDR3 runs 13 residues. V lost 6 bases, J lost 5 bases, and 5 bases stayed unmatched. The CDR3 DNA reads as TGTGCCAGCAGGGCAGGGGGCCGGGAGACCCAGTACTTC. Amino acids: CASRAGGRETQYF.

This clonotype was observed many times. This chain uses TRBV27 with TRBJ1-5, with D uncertain. V dropped 2 bases and J dropped 5 bases, with 10 bases sitting between them. This CDR3 comprises 14 residues. The V gene's germline CDR1 is MNHEY and CDR2 SMNVEV (reference sequence). The CDR3, as DNA: TGTGCCAGCAGTTTAGTTTTCACTGATCAGCCCCAGCATTTT. Protein: CASSLVFTDQPQHF.

With regard to this clonotype: This may come from a read error, since a much larger clone is one base off. J is TRBJ2-1 and V is TRBV7-6, with D possibly TRBD2 on 5 matching bases. Per germline, CDR1 SGHVS and CDR2 FNYEAQ. The CDR3 is 15 residues long. Here the CDR3 reads CVSSLAGGPGDEQFF. In DNA form, the CDR3 reads TGTGTCAGCAGCTTAGCCGGCGGGCCTGGAGATGAGCAGTTCTTC.

This clonotype came up a few times. The chain links TRBV20-1 to TRBJ2-7, with 7 bases that match TRBD2. Germline-derived CDR1 and CDR2 are DFQATT and SNEGSKA (reference sequence). The CDR3 has 13 amino acids. The V segment lost 6 bases and the J segment 6 bases; nucleotides outside the gene matches: 11. This CDR3 is CSAPWGGVGEQYF. CDR3 DNA sequence: TGCAGTGCCCCTTGGGGGGGGGTGGGCGAGCAGTACTTC.

This chain links TRBV19 with TRBJ2-2, with 8 bases lining up with TRBD1. There are 13 residues in the CDR3. From germline, CDR1 is LNHDA and CDR2 SQIVND (reference sequence). J lost 4 bases, V lost 10 bases, and 5 bases had no gene match. CDR3 protein: CAKVDRGTGELFF. CDR3 DNA: TGTGCCAAGGTTGACAGGGGCACCGGGGAGCTGTTTTTT. The whole variable domain, remainder taken from reference TRBV19 and TRBJ2-2, is DGGITQSPKYLFRKEGQNVTLSCEQNLNHDAMYWYRQDPGQGLRLIYYSQIVNDFQKGDIAEGYSVSREKKESFPLTVTSAQKNPTAFYLCAKVDRGTGELFFGEGSRLTVL.

This clonotype appeared many times. This rearrangement joins TRBV20-1 to TRBJ1-1; tentatively, D is TRBD1 (5 bases). Germline CDR1 and CDR2: DFQATT and SNEGSKA (reference sequence). Trimming removed 5 bases from V and 9 bases from J, with 22 bases in between. The length of the CDR3 is 14 residues. CDR3 nucleotides: TGCAGTGCTTCCACCCCCACTCAGAAGGGGAAAGCTTTCTTT. It specifies CSASTPTQKGKAFF.

This clonotype appeared many times. The V gene is TRBV6-6, the J gene TRBJ2-3; a weak D match, TRBD1 (5 bases). V gave up 0 bases and J gave up 4 bases, with 11 bases separating them. The CDR3 totals 15 residues. Germline V gives CDR1 MNHNY, CDR2 SVGAGI (reference sequence). The CDR3 DNA reads as TGTGCCAGCAGTTACTCAGGGGCGCCGTCAGATACGCAGTATTTT. Its protein is CASSYSGAPSDTQYF.

This clonotype was picked up many times. This chain joins TRBV7-3 and TRBJ2-2; D is possibly TRBD1 or TRBD2 (6 bases each). Trimming shortened V by 7 bases and J by 6 bases, and 15 bases separated the two germline ends. Germline loops: CDR1 SGHTA, CDR2 FQGTGA. The CDR3 extends over 14 amino acids. CDR3 region: CASTPGAESGELFF. CDR3 DNA sequence: TGTGCCAGCACCCCGGGGGCTGAATCCGGGGAGCTGTTTTTT.

This clonotype was observed at least ten times. The J gene is TRBJ2-4, the V gene TRBV29-1; D is undetermined. Deletions cut 0 bases from V and 8 bases from J, with 11 bases between. This CDR3 has 13 amino acids. The germline gives CDR1 SQVTM, CDR2 ANQGSEA. The CDR3 region is CSVEDEVEDIQYF. CDR3 coding DNA: TGCAGCGTTGAAGATGAAGTGGAAGACATTCAGTACTTC.

J is TRBJ2-7 and V is TRBV20-1, with 7 bases that match TRBD2. V gave up 5 bases and J gave up 6 bases; unmatched junction bases: 4. The CDR3 loop spans 11 amino acids. Germline loops: CDR1 DFQATT, CDR2 SNEGSKA (reference sequence). CDR3 nucleotides: TGCAGTGCTGGGGAGGGGTTCGAGCAGTACTTC. This gives the protein CSAGEGFEQYF.

The chain couples TRBV19 to TRBJ1-1; 7 bases fit TRBD1. V was pared by 7 bases and J by 4 bases, with 3 bases of the junction left unmatched. Germline-derived CDR1 and CDR2 are LNHDA and SQIVND (reference sequence). CDR3 size: 12 residues. CDR3 loop: CASTRDSTEAFF. CDR3 coding DNA: TGTGCCAGTACTCGGGACAGCACTGAAGCTTTCTTT.

This clonotype was counted between two and nine times. The rearrangement links TRBV20-1 to TRBJ2-3; 8 positions match TRBD1. CDR1 is DFQATT, CDR2 SNEGSKA, per germline (reference sequence). V trimming: 0 bases; J trimming: 2 bases; junction bases outside the gene matches: 7. This CDR3 comprises 16 residues. CDR3 nucleotides: TGCAGTGCTAGAGATCTCGCAGGGGGCGACACAGATACGCAGTATTTT. Translation gives CSARDLAGGDTDTQYF.

This clonotype has a count of ten or more. The V gene is TRBV6-1, the J gene TRBJ2-1; D is ambiguous. In germline, CDR1 is MNHNS, CDR2 SASEGT. The V end was cut by 4 bases, the J end by 12 bases, with 22 bases between. The CDR3 consists of 15 residues. The CDR3 DNA sequence: TGTGCCAGCAGTGCCGCCCCTATCTTAGTGGGCTGGCAGTTCTTC. It is translated as CASSAAPILVGWQFF.

This clonotype was seen repeatedly, ten times or more. This chain connects TRBV13 to TRBJ1-1; D may be TRBD1 (5 bases). CDR1 is PRHDT, CDR2 FYEKMQ, per germline (reference sequence). V was cut by 2 bases and J by 4 bases, with 8 bases left in between. The CDR3 extends over 13 amino acids. The CDR3 DNA sequence: TGTGCCAGCAGCTTACCGGACACCACTGAAGCTTTCTTT. It yields the protein CASSLPDTTEAFF.

The V and J genes are TRBV20-1 and TRBJ2-1, with TRBD2 matching 7 bases. V dropped 0 bases and J dropped 2; count of bases not matched to a gene: 4. Germline CDR1 is DFQATT and CDR2 is SNEGSKA (reference sequence). The length of the CDR3 is 15 residues. Written as DNA, the CDR3 is TGCAGTGCTAGAGAGAGCGGGACGCCCTACAATGAGCAGTTCTTC. Residues: CSARESGTPYNEQFF.

This clonotype was seen repeatedly, ten times or more. V and J are TRBV12-3 or TRBV12-4 and TRBJ1-4; 10 nucleotides align to TRBD1. The CDR3 length is 14 residues. V lost 6 bases and J lost 7; bases outside the gene matches: 5. CDR3 DNA sequence: TGTGCCAGCAGGCCGGGACAGGGGTTTGAAAAACTGTTTTTT. This encodes CASRPGQGFEKLFF.